Listed here are 5 T cell receptor beta chains from one sample, sequenced in a study of blood T cells in healthy people across ages. Alongside a J-beta primer mix, a sample-barcoded 5' primer served in a second PCR lasting 7 to 11 cycles. TCRdb re-called the 5' RACE reads through MiXCR, storing one row per CDR3 protein. The sample holds approximately 880,000 distinct CDR3 sequences; 40% to 60% are singletons and the top ten take about an eighth. Source material: blood. Receptors were obtained from a man aged 25-45 years in good health.

This clonotype has more than one count but fewer than ten. The CDR3 sequence is CASSYVTGGTEAFF. As DNA, the CDR3 is TGTGCCAGCAGTTACGTTACAGGGGGCACTGAAGCTTTCTTT. The V and J genes are TRBV6-5 and TRBJ1-1; 8 bases match TRBD1. CDR1 is MNHEY, CDR2 SVGAGI, per germline. V was clipped by 2 bases and J by 4 bases; unmatched bases: 3. This CDR3 comprises 14 residues.

This chain joins TRBV20-1 and TRBJ2-1; D ambiguous. With 1 base removed from V and 8 bases from J, the gap between germline ends came to 6 bases. This CDR3 region has 11 residues. Germline V CDR1 and CDR2: DFQATT, SNEGSKA (reference sequence). The CDR3 protein is CSARGGYEQFF. CDR3 nucleotide sequence: TGCAGTGCTAGAGGGGGTTATGAGCAGTTCTTC.

V gene TRBV27 combines with J gene TRBJ2-7; maybe TRBD1 (5 bases). The V end was cut by 8 bases, the J end by 0 bases, with 17 bases between. CDR3 length: 15 amino acids. CDR1 MNHEY and CDR2 SMNVEV come from the germline V gene (reference sequence). The chain's CDR3 is CASLPPDSLSYEQYF. The CDR3 region has the DNA TGTGCCAGCCTACCTCCCGACAGTCTCTCCTACGAGCAGTACTTC.

J is TRBJ2-1 and V is TRBV12-3 or TRBV12-4; TRBD1 agrees at 8 bases. V lost 5 bases, J lost 6 bases, and 9 bases stayed unmatched. The CDR3 runs 15 residues. This CDR3 is CASSPQGAGINEQFF. The DNA of the CDR3 is TGTGCCAGCAGTCCCCAGGGGGCGGGGATCAATGAGCAGTTCTTC.

This clonotype was seen a single time. The chain has TRBV2 and TRBJ2-5; no clear D gene. Trimming stripped 4 bases from V and 11 bases from J, with 8 bases between. The length of the CDR3 is 10 residues. Germline CDR1 reads SNHLY; CDR2 reads FYNNEI. The CDR3 protein is CASSGGAQYF. The CDR3 region has the DNA TGTGCCAGCAGTGGAGGTGCGCAGTACTTC.